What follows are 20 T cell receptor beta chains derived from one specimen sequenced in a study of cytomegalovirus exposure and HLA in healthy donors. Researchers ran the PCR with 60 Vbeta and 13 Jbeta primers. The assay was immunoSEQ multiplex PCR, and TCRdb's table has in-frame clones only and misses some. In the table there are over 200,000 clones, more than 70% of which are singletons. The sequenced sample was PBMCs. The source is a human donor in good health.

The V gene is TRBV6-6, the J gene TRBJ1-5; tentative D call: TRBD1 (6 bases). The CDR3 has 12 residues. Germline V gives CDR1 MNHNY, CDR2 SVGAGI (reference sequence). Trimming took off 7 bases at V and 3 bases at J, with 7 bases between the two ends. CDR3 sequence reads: CASNRANQPQHF. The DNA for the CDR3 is TGTGCCAGCAACAGGGCCAATCAGCCCCAGCATTTT.

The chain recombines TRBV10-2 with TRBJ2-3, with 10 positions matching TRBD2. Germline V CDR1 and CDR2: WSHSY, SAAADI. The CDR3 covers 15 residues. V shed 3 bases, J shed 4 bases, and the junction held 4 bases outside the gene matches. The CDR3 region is CASSDASGSPDTQYF. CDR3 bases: TGCGCCAGCAGTGACGCTAGCGGGAGCCCAGATACGCAGTATTTT.

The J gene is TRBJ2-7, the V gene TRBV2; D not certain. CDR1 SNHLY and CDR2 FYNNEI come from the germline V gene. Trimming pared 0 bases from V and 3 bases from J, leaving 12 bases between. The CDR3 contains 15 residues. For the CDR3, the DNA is TGTGCCAGCAGTGAAGCGCCTGGGCAGAACTACGAGCAGTACTTC. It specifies CASSEAPGQNYEQYF.

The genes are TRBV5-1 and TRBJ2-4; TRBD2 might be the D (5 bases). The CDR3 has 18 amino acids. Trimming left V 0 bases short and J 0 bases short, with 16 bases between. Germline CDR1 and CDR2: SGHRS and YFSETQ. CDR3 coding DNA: TGCGCCAGCAGCTTGGAAATCTTACGGGCGGGAGCCAAAAACATTCAGTACTTC. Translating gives CASSLEILRAGAKNIQYF.

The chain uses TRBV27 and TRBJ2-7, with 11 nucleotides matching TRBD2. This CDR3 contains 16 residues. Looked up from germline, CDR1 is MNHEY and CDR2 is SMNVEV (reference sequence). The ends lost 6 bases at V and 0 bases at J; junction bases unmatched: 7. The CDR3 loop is CASRSTSGRVSYEQYF. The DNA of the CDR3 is TGTGCCAGCAGATCCACTAGCGGGAGAGTCTCCTACGAGCAGTACTTC.

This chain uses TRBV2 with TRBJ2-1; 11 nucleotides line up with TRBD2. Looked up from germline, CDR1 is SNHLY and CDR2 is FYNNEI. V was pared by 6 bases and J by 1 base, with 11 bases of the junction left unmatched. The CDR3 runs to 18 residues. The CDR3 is CASRDSAASGGSYNEQFF. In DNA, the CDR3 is TGTGCCAGCAGGGACTCCGCCGCTAGCGGGGGGTCCTACAATGAGCAGTTCTTC. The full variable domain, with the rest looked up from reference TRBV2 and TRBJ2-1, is EPEVTQTPSHQVTQMGQEVILRCVPISNHLYFYWYRQILGQKVEFLVSFYNNEISEKSEIFDDQFSVERPDGSNFTLKIRSTKLEDSAMYFCASRDSAASGGSYNEQFFGPGTRLTVL.

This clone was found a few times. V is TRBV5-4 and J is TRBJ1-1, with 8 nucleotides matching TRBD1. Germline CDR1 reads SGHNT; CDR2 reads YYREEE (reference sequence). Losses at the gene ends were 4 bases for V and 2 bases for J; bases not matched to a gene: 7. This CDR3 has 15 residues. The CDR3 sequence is CASSASGGANTEAFF. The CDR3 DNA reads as TGTGCCAGCAGCGCGTCAGGGGGCGCAAACACTGAAGCTTTCTTT.

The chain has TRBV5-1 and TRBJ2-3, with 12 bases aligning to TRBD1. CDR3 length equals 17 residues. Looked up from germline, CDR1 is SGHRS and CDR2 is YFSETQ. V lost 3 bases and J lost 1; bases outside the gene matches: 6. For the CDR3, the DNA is TGCGCCAGCAGCTGGAGGGACAGGGGGCAAGGCACAGATACGCAGTATTTT. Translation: CASSWRDRGQGTDTQYF.

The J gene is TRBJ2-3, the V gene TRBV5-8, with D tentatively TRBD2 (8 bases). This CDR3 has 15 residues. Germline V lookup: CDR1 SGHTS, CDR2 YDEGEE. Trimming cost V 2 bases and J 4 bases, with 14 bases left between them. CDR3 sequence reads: CASSFTGGGPDTQYF. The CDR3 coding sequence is TGTGCCAGCAGCTTTACGGGAGGGGGCCCAGATACGCAGTATTTT.

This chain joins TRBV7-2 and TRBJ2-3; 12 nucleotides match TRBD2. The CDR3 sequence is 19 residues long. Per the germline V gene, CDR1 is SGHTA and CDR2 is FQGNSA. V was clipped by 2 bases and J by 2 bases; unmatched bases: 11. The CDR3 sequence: CASSLFSPLAGGNTDTQYF. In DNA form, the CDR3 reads TGTGCCAGCAGCTTATTTTCCCCGCTAGCGGGAGGGAACACAGATACGCAGTATTTT.

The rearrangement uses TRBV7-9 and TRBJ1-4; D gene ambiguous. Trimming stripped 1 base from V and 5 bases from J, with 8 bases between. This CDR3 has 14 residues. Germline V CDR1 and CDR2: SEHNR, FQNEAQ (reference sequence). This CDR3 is CASSLGHINEKLFF. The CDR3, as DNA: TGTGCCAGCAGCTTAGGACATATAAATGAAAAACTGTTTTTT.

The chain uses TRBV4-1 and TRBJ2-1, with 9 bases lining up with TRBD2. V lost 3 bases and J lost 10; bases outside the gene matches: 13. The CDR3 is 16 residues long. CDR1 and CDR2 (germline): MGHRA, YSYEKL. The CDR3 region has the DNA TGCGCCAGCAGCCATGACCCGGGACTAGCACGGTCCGAGCAGTTCTTC. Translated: CASSHDPGLARSEQFF.

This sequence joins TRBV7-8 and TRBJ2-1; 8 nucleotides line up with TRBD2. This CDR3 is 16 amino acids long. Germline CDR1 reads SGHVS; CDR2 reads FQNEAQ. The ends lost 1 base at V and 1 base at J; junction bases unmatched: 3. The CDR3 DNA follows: TGTGCCAGCAGCTTAGAGCGGGAGCCATCCTACAATGAGCAGTTCTTC. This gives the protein CASSLEREPSYNEQFF. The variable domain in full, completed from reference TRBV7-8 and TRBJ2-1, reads GAGVSQSPRYKVAKRGQDVALRCDPISGHVSLFWYQQALGQGPEFLTYFQNEAQLDKSGLPSDRFFAERPEGSVSTLKIQRTQQEDSAVYLCASSLEREPSYNEQFFGPGTRLTVL.

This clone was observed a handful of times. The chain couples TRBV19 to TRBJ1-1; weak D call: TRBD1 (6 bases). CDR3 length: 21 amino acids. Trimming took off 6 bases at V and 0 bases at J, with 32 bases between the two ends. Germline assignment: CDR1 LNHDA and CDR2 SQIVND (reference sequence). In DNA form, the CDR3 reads TGTGCCAGTAGCCCCAGTGGCTCGGCCAGGGGAAGGCTTAGCATGAACACTGAAGCTTTCTTT. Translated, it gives CASSPSGSARGRLSMNTEAFF. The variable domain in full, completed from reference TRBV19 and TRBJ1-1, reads DGGITQSPKYLFRKEGQNVTLSCEQNLNHDAMYWYRQDPGQGLRLIYYSQIVNDFQKGDIAEGYSVSREKKESFPLTVTSAQKNPTAFYLCASSPSGSARGRLSMNTEAFFGQGTRLTVV.

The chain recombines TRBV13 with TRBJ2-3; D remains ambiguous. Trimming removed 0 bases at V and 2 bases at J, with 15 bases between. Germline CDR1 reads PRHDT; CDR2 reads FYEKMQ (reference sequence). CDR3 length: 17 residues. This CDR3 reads CASSLGWSEFPTDTQYF. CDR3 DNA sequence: TGTGCCAGCAGCTTAGGCTGGTCGGAGTTCCCCACAGATACGCAGTATTTT.

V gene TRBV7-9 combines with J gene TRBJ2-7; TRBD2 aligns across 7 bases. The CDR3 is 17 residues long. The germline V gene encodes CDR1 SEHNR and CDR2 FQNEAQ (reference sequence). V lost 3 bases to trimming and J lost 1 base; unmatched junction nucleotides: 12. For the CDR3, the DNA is TGTGCCAGCAGCTTGGGGACTATGGCGGGTGAGTCCTACGAGCAGTACTTC. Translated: CASSLGTMAGESYEQYF.

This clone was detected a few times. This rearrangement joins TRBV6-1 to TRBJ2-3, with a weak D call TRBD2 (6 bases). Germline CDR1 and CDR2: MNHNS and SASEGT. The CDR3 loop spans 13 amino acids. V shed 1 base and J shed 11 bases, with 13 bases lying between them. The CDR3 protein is CASSEGGGRGQYF. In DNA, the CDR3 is TGTGCCAGCAGTGAAGGGGGAGGAAGGGGGCAGTATTTT.

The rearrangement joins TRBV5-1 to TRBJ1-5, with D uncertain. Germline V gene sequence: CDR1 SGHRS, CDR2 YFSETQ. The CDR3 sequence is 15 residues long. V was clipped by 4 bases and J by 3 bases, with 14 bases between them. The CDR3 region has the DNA TGCGCCAGCAGCCTTACAAACAGTCCCAATCAGCCCCAGCATTTT. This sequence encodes CASSLTNSPNQPQHF.

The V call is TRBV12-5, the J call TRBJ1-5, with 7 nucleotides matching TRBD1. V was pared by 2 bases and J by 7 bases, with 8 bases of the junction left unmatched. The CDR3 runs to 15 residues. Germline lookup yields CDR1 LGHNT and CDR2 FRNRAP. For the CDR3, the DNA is TGTGCTAGTGGTTTGTGGACAGGAGGCTTCCAGCCCCAGCATTTT. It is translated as CASGLWTGGFQPQHF.

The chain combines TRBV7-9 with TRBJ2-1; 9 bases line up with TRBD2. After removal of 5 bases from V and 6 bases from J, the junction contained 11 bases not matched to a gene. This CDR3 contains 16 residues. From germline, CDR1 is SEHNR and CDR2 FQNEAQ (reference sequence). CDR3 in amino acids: CASSTQPGLAGNEQFF. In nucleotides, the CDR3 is TGTGCCAGCAGCACGCAACCGGGACTAGCAGGCAATGAGCAGTTCTTC.